This is a list of T cell receptor beta chains from one sample in a study of blood T cells in healthy people across ages. TCRdb fed the 5' RACE reads into MiXCR, producing one record per CDR3 protein. The sample includes fewer than 1,000,000 distinct CDR3 sequences, about half of them seen just once. Sequenced: blood. The receptors stem from a man older than 75 in good health. The CDR3 runs from the conserved cysteine through the conserved F or W. The D gene is left open where the match is weak. Clone size is stated in some rows and not others, as once, few, many or a class when expanded.

j_gene,d_gene,v_gene,abundance,CDR3nt,CDR3aa
TRBJ1-1,NA,TRBV3-1,NA,TGTGCCAGCAGCACCCCGCGGAGTGGGGGTAGGAACACTGAAGCTTTCTTT,CASSTPRSGGRNTEAFF
TRBJ2-3,NA,TRBV10-3,NA,TGTGCCATCAGGGAGCGAGATACGCAGTATTTT,CAIRERDTQYF
TRBJ2-3,NA,TRBV29-1,NA,TGCAGCGTTGTAGGGACCGCACCCCCAGATACGCAGTATTTT,CSVVGTAPPDTQYF
TRBJ2-3,NA,TRBV11-2,NA,TGTGCCAGCGGTCCCCCGCTGACCGCCCGACGGCAGTATTTT,CASGPPLTARRQYF
TRBJ2-1,NA,TRBV7-3,NA,TGTACCAGCAGCCTACTAACAGGGCCCTCCTACAATGAGCAGTTCTTC,CTSSLLTGPSYNEQFF
TRBJ2-4,NA,TRBV20-1,NA,TGCAGTGCGGAGGACGGCAACAAAAACATTCAGTACTTC,CSAEDGNKNIQYF
TRBJ2-1,TRBD2,TRBV5-1,many,TGCGCCAGCACCTATCTAGCGGGAGTTACAAATGAGCAGTTCTTC,CASTYLAGVTNEQFF
TRBJ1-2,NA,TRBV7-2,NA,TGTGCCAGCAGCTTACTAGGGCACCCTATTAACTATGGCTACACCTTC,CASSLLGHPINYGYTF
TRBJ2-5,NA,TRBV20-1,few,TGCAGTGCCTCCCGAGGGGGGCAAGAGACCCAGTACTTC,CSASRGGQETQYF
TRBJ2-7,NA,TRBV5-1,NA,TGCGCCAGCAGCCAGACCCCAGCGGGACAGGACAATGAGCAGTACTTC,CASSQTPAGQDNEQYF
TRBJ1-2,NA,TRBV5-1,NA,TGCGCCAGCAGCGGAGGGCGGGACGGCTATGGCTACACCTTC,CASSGGRDGYGYTF
TRBJ2-3,TRBD1,TRBV12-3/TRBV12-4,NA,TGTGCCAGCAGTGACAGGGGATGGGACACAGATACGCGGTATTTT,CASSDRGWDTDTRYF
TRBJ2-3,TRBD1,TRBV10-3,many,TGTGCCATCAGTGATTCGAGGGGGCAAAACACAGATACGCAGTATTTT,CAISDSRGQNTDTQYF
TRBJ2-7,NA,TRBV7-2,few,TGTGCCAGCAGCTTGCACCGGGACCGCTACTACGAGCAGTACTTC,CASSLHRDRYYEQYF
TRBJ2-1,TRBD1,TRBV7-9,NA,TGTGCCAGCAGCTGGAGCCGGCGGGACAGGTCCTACAATGAGCAGTTCTTC,CASSWSRRDRSYNEQFF
TRBJ2-1,TRBD2,TRBV20-1,few,TGCAGTGCTAGCCGGAGCGGGAGGGGAGTCGGCAATGAGCAGTTCTTC,CSASRSGRGVGNEQFF
TRBJ2-3,TRBD2,TRBV7-2,NA,TGTGCCAGCGGAACTAGCGGGACAACGCAGTATTTT,CASGTSGTTQYF
TRBJ2-7,TRBD1,TRBV12-3/TRBV12-4,NA,TGTGCCAGCAGTGTTAAGGGGGCGGACGAGCAGTACTTC,CASSVKGADEQYF
TRBJ1-2,TRBD1,TRBV6-2/TRBV6-3,once,TGTGCCAGCAGTTCGTCGGGACAGGGGGCAAATGGCTACACCTTC,CASSSSGQGANGYTF
TRBJ2-1,NA,TRBV27,NA,TGTGCCAGCGGGAATTATGAGCAGTTCTTC,CASGNYEQFF
TRBJ2-7,NA,TRBV30,few,TGTGCCTGGAGCCACGCGCCTGCCTACGAGCAGTACTTC,CAWSHAPAYEQYF
TRBJ1-3,TRBD1,TRBV5-6,NA,TGTGCCAGCAGCGGGACAGGGGCGGGACATTCTGGAAGCACCATATATTTT,CASSGTGAGHSGSTIYF